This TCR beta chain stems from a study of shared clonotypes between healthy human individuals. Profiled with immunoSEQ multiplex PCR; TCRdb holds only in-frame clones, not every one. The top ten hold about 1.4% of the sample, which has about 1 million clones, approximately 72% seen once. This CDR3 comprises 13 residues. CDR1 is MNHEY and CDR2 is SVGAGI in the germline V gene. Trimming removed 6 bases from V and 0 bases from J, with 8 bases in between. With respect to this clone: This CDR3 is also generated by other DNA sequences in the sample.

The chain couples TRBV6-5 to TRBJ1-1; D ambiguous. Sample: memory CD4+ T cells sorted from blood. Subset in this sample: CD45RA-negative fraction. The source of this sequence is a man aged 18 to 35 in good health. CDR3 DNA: TGTGCCAGCAGCTCTACGGTGAACACTGAAGCTTTCTTT. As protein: CASSSTVNTEAFF.